This T cell receptor (beta chain) is drawn from a study of molecular identifiers for immune sequencing clone quantification. Each CDR3 protein is one row after TCRdb ran MiXCR on the PCR reads. The table records around 470,000 distinct CDR3 sequences, about 26% of them present only once. The CDR3 totals 17 residues. Germline CDR1 reads SEHNR; CDR2 reads FQNEAQ (reference sequence). V was clipped by 5 bases and J by 0 bases; unmatched bases: 13. The sequence derives from a human donor in good health. Some libraries in this study had Jurkat cell RNA spiked in. The genes are TRBV7-9 and TRBJ2-7, with 7 bases that match TRBD1. The sample comprised naive CD8+ T cells from blood, with Jurkat cell RNA spiked in. Documented subset: FACS-sorted CD8+CD4-CCR7+CD45RA+ naive T cells. The CDR3 here is CASSPPRPGQSSYEQYF. The CDR3 DNA reads TGTGCCAGCAGCCCACCCCGCCCGGGACAGAGCTCCTACGAGCAGTACTTC.